Following are 8 T cell receptor beta chains from one sample sequenced in a study of technical replicates of blood from a few donors. Generated by immunoSEQ multiplex PCR, the TCRdb table keeps only in-frame clones and is missing some. The sample gives 84,000 or so clones, roughly 94% of which show up once; 0.2% to 0.3% is in the top ten. The sample taken for sequencing was T cells isolated from PBMCs. The origin of the receptors is a human donor in good health.

V is TRBV30 and J is TRBJ1-1; D remains ambiguous. The V end lost 5 bases, the J end lost 4 bases, and 14 bases lay between the germline ends. In germline, CDR1 is GTSNPN, CDR2 SVGIG (reference sequence). This CDR3 has 13 residues. The CDR3 bases are TGTGCCTGGGGGGAGGGTTTAGGCACTGAAGCTTTCTTT. It encodes CAWGEGLGTEAFF.

This sequence joins TRBV5-1 and TRBJ1-6; 9 bases line up with TRBD1. The CDR3 contains 15 residues. V lost 1 base, J lost 10 bases, and 6 bases stayed unmatched. Germline CDR1 SGHRS, CDR2 YFSETQ. The CDR3 DNA reads as TGCGCCAGCAGCTTGTCGGGACAGGGTCGGTCACCCCTCCACTTT. This codes for CASSLSGQGRSPLHF.

Notes on this clone: Other DNA variants within this sample encode the same CDR3. The chain is built from TRBV5-1 and TRBJ2-7; 14 nucleotides align to TRBD2. The CDR3 extends over 15 amino acids. Germline V lookup: CDR1 SGHRS, CDR2 YFSETQ. Losses at the gene ends were 4 bases for V and 3 bases for J; bases not matched to a gene: 3. CDR3 protein: CASSPGTSGGYEQYF. The CDR3 DNA reads as TGCGCCAGCAGCCCCGGGACTAGCGGGGGCTACGAGCAGTACTTC.

Sample share makes this clone medium-sized. V gene TRBV7-2 combines with J gene TRBJ2-5; 10 bases map to TRBD2. The germline gives CDR1 SGHTA, CDR2 FQGNSA. V trimming: 6 bases; J trimming: 6 bases; junction bases outside the gene matches: 10. CDR3 length: 15 residues. DNA of the CDR3: TGTGCCAGCAGTCGGAGCGGGGGGGCCGGGAAGACCCAGTACTTC. Protein sequence: CASSRSGGAGKTQYF.

This chain connects TRBV29-1 to TRBJ2-7, with 8 nucleotides matching TRBD1. V dropped 5 bases and J dropped 9; count of bases not matched to a gene: 3. Germline V gene data show CDR1 as SQVTM and CDR2 as ANQGSEA. There are 10 residues in the CDR3. CDR3 coding DNA: TGCAGCGTTCAGACAGGGGCGCAGTACTTC. This sequence encodes CSVQTGAQYF.

The chain joins TRBV7-9 to TRBJ1-1; D gene unclear. V was trimmed by 3 bases and J by 1 base, leaving 12 bases between them. Per the germline V gene, CDR1 is SEHNR and CDR2 is FQNEAQ (reference sequence). This CDR3 is built from 15 residues. The CDR3 spells CASSFTGRGNTEAFF. The CDR3 DNA is TGTGCCAGCAGCTTCACCGGACGGGGGAACACTGAAGCTTTCTTT. Together with reference TRBV7-9 and TRBJ1-1, the CDR3 gives the full variable domain: DTGVSQNPRHKITKRGQNVTFRCDPISEHNRLYWYRQTLGQGPEFLTYFQNEAQLEKSRLLSDRFSAERPKGSFSTLEIQRTEQGDSAMYLCASSFTGRGNTEAFFGQGTRLTVV.

The chain carries TRBV29-1 and TRBJ2-2; tentatively, D is TRBD1 (5 bases). V gave up 3 bases and J gave up 4 bases, with 12 bases separating them. CDR1 and CDR2 (germline): SQVTM, ANQGSEA. The length of the CDR3 is 14 residues. This CDR3 is CSVEESGPTGELFF. The CDR3 nucleotides are TGCAGCGTTGAGGAATCAGGGCCCACCGGGGAGCTGTTTTTT.

V gene TRBV7-9 combines with J gene TRBJ2-3; 7 bases align to TRBD2. Germline CDR1 and CDR2: SEHNR and FQNEAQ (reference sequence). This CDR3 spans 15 amino acids. Germline trimming cut 5 bases from V and 7 bases from J; bases unmatched to any gene: 12. CDR3 region: CASSQLSGSLHTQYF. CDR3 nucleotide sequence: TGTGCCAGCAGCCAACTTAGCGGGTCACTTCATACGCAGTATTTT.